Below are 25 T cell receptor beta chains sequenced from a single sample in a study of T cell changes during pregnancy in multiple sclerosis. Profiling relied on immunoSEQ multiplex PCR, and the TCRdb table lists in-frame clones only, not all of them. The profile shows approximately 98,000 clones, approximately 90% of them singletons. Sequencing was performed on peripheral blood, taken after pregnancy. Receptors originate from a female donor in good health, enrolled as a control in a pregnancy study.

This chain connects TRBV5-5 to TRBJ2-6, with D possibly TRBD1 on 6 matching bases. Germline V gene data show CDR1 as SGHKS and CDR2 as YYEKEE (reference sequence). This CDR3 is 16 amino acids long. The V gene lost 4 bases and the J gene lost 0 bases, with 11 bases spanning the gap. CDR3 bases: TGTGCCAGCAGCGATTGGGACAACTCTGGGGCCAACGTCCTGACTTTC. This codes for CASSDWDNSGANVLTF.

V is TRBV7-2 and J is TRBJ1-1, with a possible D match to TRBD1 (5 bases). Germline loops: CDR1 SGHTA, CDR2 FQGNSA. The CDR3 runs to 15 residues. Trimming shortened V by 2 bases and J by 3 bases, and 13 bases separated the two germline ends. The CDR3 is CASSLRRDGYTEAFF. The DNA of the CDR3 is TGTGCCAGCAGCTTAAGGCGGGACGGCTACACTGAAGCTTTCTTT.

Points on this clone: Sequence at one end of the junction differs from germline and may be a read error. Within the sample, other DNA sequences also encode this same CDR3. The chain recombines TRBV2 with TRBJ2-5; TRBD2 is a possible D gene (5 bases). CDR3 length: 13 residues. In germline, CDR1 is SNHLY, CDR2 FYNNEI. The CDR3 sequence is CASSAGLGKTQYF. In DNA form, the CDR3 reads TGCGCCAGCAGTGCCGGACTGGGAAAGACCCAGTACTTC.

J is TRBJ1-1 and V is TRBV7-2, with 10 positions matching TRBD1. V lost 4 bases, J lost 3 bases, and 5 bases stayed unmatched. This CDR3 contains 15 residues. CDR1 is SGHTA, CDR2 FQGNSA, per germline. As DNA, the CDR3 is TGTGCCAGCAGCTGGGGGACAGGGGCGGACACTGAAGCTTTCTTT. Translating gives CASSWGTGADTEAFF.

V is TRBV5-1 and J is TRBJ2-7; 7 nucleotides match TRBD1. The CDR3 has 14 residues. J gave up 2 bases and V 4 bases, and 6 bases lay outside the gene matches. Germline V lookup: CDR1 SGHRS, CDR2 YFSETQ. The CDR3 sequence is CASSLDRPTYEQYF. CDR3 DNA sequence: TGCGCCAGCAGCCTGGACAGGCCAACCTACGAGCAGTACTTC.

The chain employs TRBV10-3 and TRBJ1-5, with D hard to call. Germline CDR1 reads ENHRY; CDR2 reads SYGVKD. This CDR3 comprises 11 residues. Trimming took off 11 bases at V and 10 bases at J, with 15 bases between the two ends. CDR3: CAPPRRSPQHF. In DNA, the CDR3 is TGTGCCCCCCCCCGAAGGAGCCCCCAGCATTTT.

This sequence joins TRBV7-3 and TRBJ1-1; D is possibly TRBD1 (5 bases). The CDR3 sequence is 14 residues long. V lost 4 bases to trimming and J lost 5 bases, with 14 bases between them. CDR1 and CDR2 (germline): SGHTA, FQGTGA. Here the CDR3 reads CASSSGTLNTEAFF. In nucleotides, the CDR3 is TGTGCCAGCAGCTCCGGGACTCTCAATACTGAAGCTTTCTTT.

The rearrangement joins TRBV29-1 to TRBJ1-1, with TRBD1 as a possible D gene (5 bases). The CDR3 contains 15 residues. The V end lost 1 base, the J end lost 7 bases, and 19 bases lay between the germline ends. Per germline, CDR1 SQVTM and CDR2 ANQGSEA. CDR3 residues: CSVEGPRGFGGEAFF. The CDR3 coding sequence is TGCAGCGTTGAAGGTCCGCGGGGGTTCGGGGGTGAAGCTTTCTTT.

This chain uses TRBV6-6 with TRBJ2-7, with 7 bases matching TRBD1. Germline assignment: CDR1 MNHNY and CDR2 SVGAGI (reference sequence). V gave up 0 bases and J gave up 2 bases; unmatched junction bases: 4. The CDR3 length is 15 residues. CDR3 in amino acids: CASSYSGTATYEQYF. The DNA for the CDR3 is TGTGCCAGCAGTTACTCTGGGACAGCTACCTACGAGCAGTACTTC.

The sample holds one count of this clone. The chain links TRBV6-5 to TRBJ2-7; no clear D gene. CDR3 length equals 11 residues. V shed 6 bases and J shed 3 bases, with 6 bases lying between them. In germline, CDR1 is MNHEY, CDR2 SVGAGI. The CDR3 loop reads CASRGVYEQYF. The CDR3, as DNA: TGTGCCAGCAGAGGAGTCTACGAGCAGTACTTC.

The chain has TRBV19 and TRBJ1-4; 7 bases map to TRBD1. The V gene's germline CDR1 is LNHDA and CDR2 SQIVND (reference sequence). The CDR3 runs to 18 residues. J was trimmed by 3 bases and V by 5 bases; bases with no gene match: 15. The CDR3 coding sequence is TGTGCCAGTAGTGCTGGACAGGTGTCGTTTCGGGCTAATGAAAAACTGTTTTTT. This encodes CASSAGQVSFRANEKLFF. The variable domain in full, with the rest retrieved from reference TRBV19 and TRBJ1-4, is DGGITQSPKYLFRKEGQNVTLSCEQNLNHDAMYWYRQDPGQGLRLIYYSQIVNDFQKGDIAEGYSVSREKKESFPLTVTSAQKNPTAFYLCASSAGQVSFRANEKLFFGSGTQLSVL.

This sequence joins TRBV27 and TRBJ1-2; no clear D gene. There are 15 residues in the CDR3. Trimming pared 6 bases from V and 0 bases from J, leaving 14 bases between. Per the germline V gene, CDR1 is MNHEY and CDR2 is SMNVEV (reference sequence). The CDR3 loop is CASSLTRSTNYGYTF. The CDR3 DNA sequence: TGTGCCAGCAGCCTCACGAGAAGCACTAACTATGGCTACACCTTC.

This clone was seen a single time. V usage is TRBV5-6 and J usage is TRBJ2-5, with D tentatively TRBD2 (7 bases). With 4 bases removed from V and 5 bases from J, the gap between germline ends came to 24 bases. This CDR3 has 17 residues. CDR1 is SGHDT, CDR2 YYEEEE, per germline. The CDR3, as DNA: TGTGCCAGCAGCGGGGGGGCGAGGGGGTGGCCGGGCGAGACCCAGTACTTC. Its protein is CASSGGARGWPGETQYF. The entire variable domain, with the rest obtained from reference TRBV5-6 and TRBJ2-5, is as follows: DAGVTQSPTHLIKTRGQQVTLRCSPKSGHDTVSWYQQALGQGPQFIFQYYEEEERQRGNFPDRFSGHQFPNYSSELNVNALLLGDSALYLCASSGGARGWPGETQYFGPGTRLLVL.

For the CDR3, the DNA is TGTGCCAGCAGCCCGGCGACAGGGTTCACCGGGGAGCTGTTTTTT. This gives the protein CASSPATGFTGELFF. J is TRBJ2-2 and V is TRBV7-6; the match to TRBD1 covers 7 bases. V was clipped by 5 bases and J by 4 bases; unmatched bases: 7. Germline V gene sequence: CDR1 SGHVS, CDR2 FNYEAQ. CDR3 size: 15 residues.

The chain recombines TRBV15 with TRBJ2-1; tentatively, D is TRBD1 (7 bases). CDR3 length: 16 residues. The germline gives CDR1 LNHNV, CDR2 YYDKDF (reference sequence). V gave up 2 bases and J gave up 12 bases, with 23 bases separating them. The CDR3 here is CATSRRTGTDLGGQFF. The CDR3 DNA reads TGTGCCACCAGCAGAAGAACCGGGACAGACCTCGGGGGGCAGTTCTTC.

The CDR3 DNA reads TGCGCCAGCAGCTCGACTAGGGGAATAGATACGCAGTATTTT. This gives the protein CASSSTRGIDTQYF. The V call is TRBV5-1, the J call TRBJ2-3, with D perhaps matching TRBD2 (6 bases). Trimming left V 3 bases short and J 5 bases short, with 13 bases between. The CDR3 runs 14 residues. CDR1 and CDR2 from the germline V gene are SGHRS and YFSETQ.

This clone was seen once. The chain recombines TRBV19 with TRBJ2-5; tentatively, D is TRBD2 (6 bases). The V gene's germline CDR1 is LNHDA and CDR2 SQIVND (reference sequence). With 5 bases removed from V and 5 bases from J, the gap between germline ends came to 18 bases. This CDR3 has 15 residues. In DNA form, the CDR3 reads TGTGCCAGTAGTCCGGGGGACTTCCGCAGGGAGACCCAGTACTTC. Protein sequence: CASSPGDFRRETQYF.

This clone has just a few counts. The chain is built from TRBV2 and TRBJ1-1; the D is unclear. The germline V gene has CDR1 SNHLY and CDR2 FYNNEI. This CDR3 is built from 12 residues. V lost 7 bases and J lost 1, with 7 bases in between. The CDR3 bases are TGTGCCAGCAACACACCGAACACTGAAGCTTTCTTT. Residues: CASNTPNTEAFF.

This clone was recorded a few times. This sequence joins TRBV10-2 and TRBJ1-1, with D maybe TRBD1 (6 bases). This CDR3 spans 15 amino acids. V shed 2 bases and J shed 3 bases, with 13 bases lying between them. Germline V gives CDR1 WSHSY, CDR2 SAAADI. The CDR3 loop is CASSEVWGPDTEAFF. Written as DNA, the CDR3 is TGCGCCAGCAGTGAGGTGTGGGGGCCAGACACTGAAGCTTTCTTT.

The chain joins TRBV7-3 to TRBJ1-4; D possibly corresponds to TRBD1 (6 bases). V gave up 5 bases and J gave up 2 bases, with 15 bases separating them. Germline V gene sequence: CDR1 SGHTA, CDR2 FQGTGA. The CDR3 is 16 amino acids. The DNA for the CDR3 is TGTGCCAGCAGCAAGCAGGGGCGCGGCACTAATGAAAAACTGTTTTTT. Translating gives CASSKQGRGTNEKLFF.

This sequence joins TRBV27 and TRBJ2-7; no definite D call. V lost 6 bases and J 3 bases, leaving 12 bases between the germline ends. CDR3 length equals 13 residues. Germline lookup yields CDR1 MNHEY and CDR2 SMNVEV (reference sequence). This CDR3 reads CASRSLVDYEQYF. In DNA, the CDR3 is TGTGCCAGCAGGTCTTTGGTAGACTACGAGCAGTACTTC.

The rearrangement links TRBV2 to TRBJ1-2; 10 bases are a match to TRBD1. The CDR3 has 15 residues. The junction had 7 bases not matched to a gene; V was cut back by 5 bases and J by 4 bases. Per germline, CDR1 SNHLY and CDR2 FYNNEI. CDR3 bases: TGTGCCAGCAGTCGACAGGGGGCGTCCGTCTATGGCTACACCTTC. Its translation: CASSRQGASVYGYTF.

V is TRBV18 and J is TRBJ1-1; TRBD1 might be the D (6 bases). CDR1 and CDR2 from the germline V gene are KGHSH and LQKENI. V lost 3 bases and J lost 5, with 13 bases in between. This CDR3 contains 14 residues. The CDR3 loop reads CASSPPQGMTEAFF. CDR3 nucleotides: TGTGCCAGCTCACCGCCCCAGGGGATGACTGAAGCTTTCTTT. Based on the CDR3 plus reference TRBV18 and TRBJ1-1, the full variable domain is NAGVMQNPRHLVRRRGQEARLRCSPMKGHSHVYWYRQLPEEGLKFMVYLQKENIIDESGMPKERFSAEFPKEGPSILRIQQVVRGDSAAYFCASSPPQGMTEAFFGQGTRLTVV.

V and J are TRBV19 and TRBJ1-2; D remains ambiguous. The ends were cut back, 1 base at V and 7 bases at J, with 10 bases in the middle. This CDR3 region has 13 residues. CDR1 is LNHDA and CDR2 is SQIVND in the germline V gene (reference sequence). The CDR3 nucleotides are TGTGCCAGTAGTATAGGGCGGGTCCTTGGCTACACCTTC. This translates into CASSIGRVLGYTF. The complete variable domain, with remaining parts taken from reference TRBV19 and TRBJ1-2, reads DGGITQSPKYLFRKEGQNVTLSCEQNLNHDAMYWYRQDPGQGLRLIYYSQIVNDFQKGDIAEGYSVSREKKESFPLTVTSAQKNPTAFYLCASSIGRVLGYTFGSGTRLTVV.

The V call is TRBV5-6, the J call TRBJ1-1; 9 positions match TRBD1. V was pared by 0 bases and J by 0 bases, with 9 bases of the junction left unmatched. Germline CDR1 SGHDT, CDR2 YYEEEE. This CDR3 has 18 amino acids. The CDR3 is CASSLDTGTGRMNTEAFF. Here the CDR3 DNA reads TGTGCCAGCAGCTTGGATACCGGGACAGGGAGAATGAACACTGAAGCTTTCTTT.